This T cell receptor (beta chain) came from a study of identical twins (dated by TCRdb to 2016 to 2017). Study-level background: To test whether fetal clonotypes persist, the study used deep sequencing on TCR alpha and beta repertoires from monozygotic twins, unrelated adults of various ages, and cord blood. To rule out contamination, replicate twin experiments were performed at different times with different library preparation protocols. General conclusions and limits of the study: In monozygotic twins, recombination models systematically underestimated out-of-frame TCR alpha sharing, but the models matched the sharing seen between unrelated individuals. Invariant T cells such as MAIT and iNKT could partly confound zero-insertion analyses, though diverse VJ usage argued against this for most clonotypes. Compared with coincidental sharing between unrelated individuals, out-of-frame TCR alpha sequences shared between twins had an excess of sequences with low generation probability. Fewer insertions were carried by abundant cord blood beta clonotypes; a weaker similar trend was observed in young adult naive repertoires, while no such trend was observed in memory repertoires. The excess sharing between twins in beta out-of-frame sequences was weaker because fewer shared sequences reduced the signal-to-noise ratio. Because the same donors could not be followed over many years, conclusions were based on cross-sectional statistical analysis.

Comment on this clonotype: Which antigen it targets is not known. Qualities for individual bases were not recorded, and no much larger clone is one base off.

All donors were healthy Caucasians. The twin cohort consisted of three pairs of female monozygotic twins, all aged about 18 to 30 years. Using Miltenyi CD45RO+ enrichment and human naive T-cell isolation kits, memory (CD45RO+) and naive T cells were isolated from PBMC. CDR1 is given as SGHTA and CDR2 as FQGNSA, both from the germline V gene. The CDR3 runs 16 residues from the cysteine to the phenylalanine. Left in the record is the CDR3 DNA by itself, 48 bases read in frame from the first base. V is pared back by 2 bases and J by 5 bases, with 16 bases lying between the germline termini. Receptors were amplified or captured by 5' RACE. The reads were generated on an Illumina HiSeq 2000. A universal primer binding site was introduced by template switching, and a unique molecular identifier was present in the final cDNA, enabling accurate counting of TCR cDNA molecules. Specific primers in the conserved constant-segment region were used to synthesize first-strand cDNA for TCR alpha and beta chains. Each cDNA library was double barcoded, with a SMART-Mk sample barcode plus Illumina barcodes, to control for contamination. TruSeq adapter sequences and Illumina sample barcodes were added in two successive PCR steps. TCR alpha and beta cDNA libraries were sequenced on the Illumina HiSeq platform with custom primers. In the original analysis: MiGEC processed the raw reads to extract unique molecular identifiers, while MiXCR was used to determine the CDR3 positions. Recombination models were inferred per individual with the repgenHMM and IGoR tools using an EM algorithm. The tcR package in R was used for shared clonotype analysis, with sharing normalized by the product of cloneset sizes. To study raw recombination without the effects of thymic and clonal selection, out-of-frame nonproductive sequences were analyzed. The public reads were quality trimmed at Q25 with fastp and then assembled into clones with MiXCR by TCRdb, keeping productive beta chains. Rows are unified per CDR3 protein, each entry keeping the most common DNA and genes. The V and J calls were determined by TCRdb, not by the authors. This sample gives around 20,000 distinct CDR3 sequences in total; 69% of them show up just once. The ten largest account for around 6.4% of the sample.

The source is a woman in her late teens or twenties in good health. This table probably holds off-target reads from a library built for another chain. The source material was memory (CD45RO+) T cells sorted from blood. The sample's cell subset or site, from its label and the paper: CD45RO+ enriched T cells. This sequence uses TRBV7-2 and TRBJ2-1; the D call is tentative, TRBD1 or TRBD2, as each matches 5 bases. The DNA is TGTGCCAGCAGCTTAAGCTCCGGGACGGCTAACAATGAGCAGTTCTTC. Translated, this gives CASSLSSGTANNEQFF.